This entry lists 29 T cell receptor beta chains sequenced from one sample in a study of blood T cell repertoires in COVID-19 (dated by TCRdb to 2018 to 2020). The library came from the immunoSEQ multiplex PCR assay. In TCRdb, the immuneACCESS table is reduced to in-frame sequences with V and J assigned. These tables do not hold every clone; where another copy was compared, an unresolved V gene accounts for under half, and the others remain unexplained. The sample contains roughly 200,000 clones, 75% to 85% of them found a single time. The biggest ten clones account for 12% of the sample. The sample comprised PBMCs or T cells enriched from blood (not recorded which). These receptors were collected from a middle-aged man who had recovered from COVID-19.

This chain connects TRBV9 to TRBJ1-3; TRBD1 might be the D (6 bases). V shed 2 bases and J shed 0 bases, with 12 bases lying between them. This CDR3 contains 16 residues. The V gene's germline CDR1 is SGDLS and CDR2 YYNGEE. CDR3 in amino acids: CASSVLDRHSGNTIYF. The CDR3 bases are TGTGCCAGCAGCGTCCTCGACAGGCACTCTGGAAACACCATATATTTT.

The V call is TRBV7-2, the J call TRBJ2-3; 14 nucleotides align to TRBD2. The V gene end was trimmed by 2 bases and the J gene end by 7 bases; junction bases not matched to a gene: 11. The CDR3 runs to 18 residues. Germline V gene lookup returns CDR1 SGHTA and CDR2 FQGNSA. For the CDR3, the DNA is TGTGCCAGCAGCTTACGGACTAGCGGGAGGAACGGAAGAAATACGCAGTATTTT. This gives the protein CASSLRTSGRNGRNTQYF.

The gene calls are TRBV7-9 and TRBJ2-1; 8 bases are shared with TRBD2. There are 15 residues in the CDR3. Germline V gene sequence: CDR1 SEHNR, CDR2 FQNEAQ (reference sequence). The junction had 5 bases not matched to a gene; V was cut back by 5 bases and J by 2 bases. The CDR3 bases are TGTGCCAGCAGCCATGGCGGGAGGCCCTACAATGAGCAGTTCTTC. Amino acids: CASSHGGRPYNEQFF.

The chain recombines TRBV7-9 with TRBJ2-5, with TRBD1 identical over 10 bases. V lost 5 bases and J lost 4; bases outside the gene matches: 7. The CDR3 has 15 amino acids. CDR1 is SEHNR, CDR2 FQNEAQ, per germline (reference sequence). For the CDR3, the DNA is TGTGCCAGCAGCCAGACGACAGGGGGCCGAGAGACCCAGTACTTC. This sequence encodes CASSQTTGGRETQYF.

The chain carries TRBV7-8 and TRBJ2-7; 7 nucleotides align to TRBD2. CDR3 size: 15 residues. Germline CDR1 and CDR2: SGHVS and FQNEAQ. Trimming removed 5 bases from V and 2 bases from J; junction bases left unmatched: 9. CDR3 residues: CASSDKRERPYEQYV. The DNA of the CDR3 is TGTGCCAGCAGCGACAAGCGGGAACGACCCTACGAGCAGTACGTC.

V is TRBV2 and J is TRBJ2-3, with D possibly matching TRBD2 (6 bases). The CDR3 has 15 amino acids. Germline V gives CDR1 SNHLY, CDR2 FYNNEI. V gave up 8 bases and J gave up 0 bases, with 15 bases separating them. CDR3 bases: TGTGCCAGCCTGGAGGGCTGGCGCAGCACAGATACGCAGTATTTT. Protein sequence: CASLEGWRSTDTQYF.

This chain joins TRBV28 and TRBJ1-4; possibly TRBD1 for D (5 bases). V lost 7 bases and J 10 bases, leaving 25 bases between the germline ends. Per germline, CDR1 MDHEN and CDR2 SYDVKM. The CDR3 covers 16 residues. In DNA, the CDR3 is TGTGCCAGCAACCATCAGGGTGCCGGGCCCCTTGGAAAACTGTTTTTT. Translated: CASNHQGAGPLGKLFF.

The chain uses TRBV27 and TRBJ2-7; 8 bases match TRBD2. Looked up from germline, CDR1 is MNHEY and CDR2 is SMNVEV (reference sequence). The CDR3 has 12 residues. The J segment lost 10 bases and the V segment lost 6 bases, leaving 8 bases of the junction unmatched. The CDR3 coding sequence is TGTGCCAGCAGGACGGGGGGGTCCGGACAGTACTTC. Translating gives CASRTGGSGQYF.

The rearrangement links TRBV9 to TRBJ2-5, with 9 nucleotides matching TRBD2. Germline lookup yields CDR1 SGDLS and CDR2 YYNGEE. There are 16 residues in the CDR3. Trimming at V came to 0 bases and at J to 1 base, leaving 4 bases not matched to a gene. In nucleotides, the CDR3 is TGTGCCAGCAGCGTAGGGACTAGCGACTTCCAAGAGACCCAGTACTTC. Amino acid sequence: CASSVGTSDFQETQYF.

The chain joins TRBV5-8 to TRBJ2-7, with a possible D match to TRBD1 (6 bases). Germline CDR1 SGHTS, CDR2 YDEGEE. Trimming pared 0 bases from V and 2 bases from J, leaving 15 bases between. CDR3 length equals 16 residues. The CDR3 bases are TGTGCCAGCAGCTTGGATTCGGGTAAGGGGGCCTACGAGCAGTACTTC. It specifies CASSLDSGKGAYEQYF.

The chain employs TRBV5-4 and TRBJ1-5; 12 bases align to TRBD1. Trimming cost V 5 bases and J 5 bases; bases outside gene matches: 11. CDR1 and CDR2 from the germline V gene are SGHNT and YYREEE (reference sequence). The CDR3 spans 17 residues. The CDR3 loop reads CASSSGTGGEVDQPQHF. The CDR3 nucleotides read TGTGCCAGCAGTTCCGGGACAGGGGGCGAAGTGGATCAGCCCCAGCATTTT.

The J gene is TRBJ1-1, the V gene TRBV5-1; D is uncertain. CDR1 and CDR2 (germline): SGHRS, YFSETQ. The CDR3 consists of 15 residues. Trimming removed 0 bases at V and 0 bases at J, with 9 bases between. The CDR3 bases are TGCGCCAGCAGCTTGGCTGGCAGGATGAACACTGAAGCTTTCTTT. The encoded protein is CASSLAGRMNTEAFF.

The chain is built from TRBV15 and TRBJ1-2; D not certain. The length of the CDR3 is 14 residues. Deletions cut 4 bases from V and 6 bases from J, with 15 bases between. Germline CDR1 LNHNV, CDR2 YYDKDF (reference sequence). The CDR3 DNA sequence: TGTGCCACCAGCAAGGATAGGGAGTACGATGGCTACACCTTC. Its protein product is CATSKDREYDGYTF.

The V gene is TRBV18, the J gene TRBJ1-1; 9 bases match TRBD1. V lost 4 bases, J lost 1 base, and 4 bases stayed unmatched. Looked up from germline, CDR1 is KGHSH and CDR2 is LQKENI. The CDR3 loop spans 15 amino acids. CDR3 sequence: CASSRLTGGNTEAFF. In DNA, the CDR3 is TGTGCCAGCTCACGCCTGACAGGGGGGAACACTGAAGCTTTCTTT. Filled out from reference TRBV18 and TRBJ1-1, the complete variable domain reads NAGVMQNPRHLVRRRGQEARLRCSPMKGHSHVYWYRQLPEEGLKFMVYLQKENIIDESGMPKERFSAEFPKEGPSILRIQQVVRGDSAAYFCASSRLTGGNTEAFFGQGTRLTVV.

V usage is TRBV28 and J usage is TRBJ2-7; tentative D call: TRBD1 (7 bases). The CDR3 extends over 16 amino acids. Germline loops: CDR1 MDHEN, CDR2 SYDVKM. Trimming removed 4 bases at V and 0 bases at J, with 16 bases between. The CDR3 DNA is TGTGCCAGCAGTTCCCCAGGGGGGCAGACCTCCTACGAGCAGTACTTC. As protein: CASSSPGGQTSYEQYF. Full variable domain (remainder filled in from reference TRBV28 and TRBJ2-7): DVKVTQSSRYLVKRTGEKVFLECVQDMDHENMFWYRQDPGLGLRLIYFSYDVKMKEKGDIPEGYSVSREKKERFSLILESASTNQTSMYLCASSSPGGQTSYEQYFGPGTRLTVT.

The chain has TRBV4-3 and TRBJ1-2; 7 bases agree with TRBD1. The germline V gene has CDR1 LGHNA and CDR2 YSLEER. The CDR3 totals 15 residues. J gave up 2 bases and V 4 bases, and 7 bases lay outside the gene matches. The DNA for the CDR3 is TGCGCCAGCAGCCGCGGACAGGCAACAAACTATGGCTACACCTTC. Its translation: CASSRGQATNYGYTF.

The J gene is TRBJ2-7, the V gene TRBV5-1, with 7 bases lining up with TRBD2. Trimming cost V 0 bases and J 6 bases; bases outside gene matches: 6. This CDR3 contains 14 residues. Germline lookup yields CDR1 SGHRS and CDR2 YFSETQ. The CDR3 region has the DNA TGCGCCAGCAGCTTGGGGGCCGGGACTACCGAGCAGTACTTC. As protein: CASSLGAGTTEQYF.

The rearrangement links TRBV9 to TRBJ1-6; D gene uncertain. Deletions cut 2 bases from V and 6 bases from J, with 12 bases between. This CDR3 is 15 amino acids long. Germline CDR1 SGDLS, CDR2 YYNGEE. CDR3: CASSVTTFGNSPLHF. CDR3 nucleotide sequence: TGTGCCAGCAGCGTCACTACCTTTGGTAATTCACCCCTCCACTTT. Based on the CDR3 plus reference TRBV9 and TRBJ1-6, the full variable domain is DSGVTQTPKHLITATGQRVTLRCSPRSGDLSVYWYQQSLDQGLQFLIQYYNGEERAKGNILERFSAQQFPDLHSELNLSSLELGDSALYFCASSVTTFGNSPLHFGNGTRLTVT.

CDR3 DNA: TGTGCCTGGAGTGTCGGGTACGAGCAGTACGTC. It encodes CAWSVGYEQYV. The V call is TRBV30, the J call TRBJ2-7; unclear D gene. The CDR3 is 11 amino acids. Germline V gene sequence: CDR1 GTSNPN, CDR2 SVGIG (reference sequence). The ends were cut back, 0 bases at V and 4 bases at J, with 4 bases in the middle.

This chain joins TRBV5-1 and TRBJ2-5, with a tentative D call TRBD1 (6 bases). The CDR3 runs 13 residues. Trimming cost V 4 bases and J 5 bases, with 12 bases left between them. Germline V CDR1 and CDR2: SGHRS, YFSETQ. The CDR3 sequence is CASSPDSRETQYF. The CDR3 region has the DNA TGCGCCAGCAGCCCGGACAGTCGGGAGACCCAGTACTTC.

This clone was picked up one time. CDR3 protein: CASSVSGQGAASYEQYF. The CDR3 bases are TGTGCCAGCAGCGTCAGCGGACAGGGGGCGGCATCCTACGAGCAGTACTTC. This sequence joins TRBV9 and TRBJ2-7; 11 bases agree with TRBD1. The CDR3 extends over 17 amino acids. Germline CDR1 and CDR2: SGDLS and YYNGEE. J lost 1 base, V lost 2 bases, and 8 bases had no gene match.

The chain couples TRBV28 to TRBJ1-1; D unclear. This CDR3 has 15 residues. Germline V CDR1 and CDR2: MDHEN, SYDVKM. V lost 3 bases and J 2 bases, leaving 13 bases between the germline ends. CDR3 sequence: CASSFSRELNTEAFF. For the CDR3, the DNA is TGTGCCAGCAGTTTCTCCCGGGAACTAAACACTGAAGCTTTCTTT.

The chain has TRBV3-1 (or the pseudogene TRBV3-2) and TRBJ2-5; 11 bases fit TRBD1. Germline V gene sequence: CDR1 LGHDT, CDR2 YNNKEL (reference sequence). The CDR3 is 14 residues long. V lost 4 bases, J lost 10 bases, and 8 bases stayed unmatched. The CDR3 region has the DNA TGTGCCAGCAGCCTCCTGGACAGGGGGCAGTTCCAGTACTTC. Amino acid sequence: CASSLLDRGQFQYF.

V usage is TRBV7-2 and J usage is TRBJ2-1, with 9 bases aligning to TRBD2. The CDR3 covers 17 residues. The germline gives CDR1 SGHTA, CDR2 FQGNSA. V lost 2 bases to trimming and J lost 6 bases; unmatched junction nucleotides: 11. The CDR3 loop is CASSLPLAGAASNEQFF. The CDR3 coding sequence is TGTGCCAGCAGCTTACCTTTAGCGGGGGCGGCCAGCAATGAGCAGTTCTTC.

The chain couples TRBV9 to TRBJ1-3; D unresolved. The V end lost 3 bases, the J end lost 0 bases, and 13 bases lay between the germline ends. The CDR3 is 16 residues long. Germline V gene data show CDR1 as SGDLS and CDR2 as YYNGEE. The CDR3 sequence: CASSAAEGVSGNTIYF. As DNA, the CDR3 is TGTGCCAGCAGCGCGGCAGAGGGAGTCTCTGGAAACACCATATATTTT.

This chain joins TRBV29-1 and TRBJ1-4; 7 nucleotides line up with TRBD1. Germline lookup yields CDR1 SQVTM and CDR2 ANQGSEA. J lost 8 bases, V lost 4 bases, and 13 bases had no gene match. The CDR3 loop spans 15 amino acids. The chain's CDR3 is CSVVGTVGVREKLFF. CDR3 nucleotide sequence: TGCAGCGTTGTTGGGACAGTGGGAGTAAGAGAAAAACTGTTTTTT.

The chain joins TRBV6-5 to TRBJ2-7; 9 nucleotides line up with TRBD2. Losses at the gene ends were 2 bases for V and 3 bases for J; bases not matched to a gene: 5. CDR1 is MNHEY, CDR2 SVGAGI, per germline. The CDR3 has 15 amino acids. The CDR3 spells CASSYLSGGNYEQYF. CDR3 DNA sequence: TGTGCCAGCAGTTACCTTAGCGGGGGTAACTACGAGCAGTACTTC.

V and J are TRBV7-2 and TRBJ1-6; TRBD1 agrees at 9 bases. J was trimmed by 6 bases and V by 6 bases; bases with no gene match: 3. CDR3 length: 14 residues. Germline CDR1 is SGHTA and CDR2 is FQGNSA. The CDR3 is CASRPGQGNSPLHF. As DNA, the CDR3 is TGTGCCAGCAGACCGGGACAGGGTAATTCACCCCTCCACTTT.

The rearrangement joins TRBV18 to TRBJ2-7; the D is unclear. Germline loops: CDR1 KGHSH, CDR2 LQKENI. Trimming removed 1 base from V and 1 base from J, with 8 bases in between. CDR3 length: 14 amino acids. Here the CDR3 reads CASSPRTQSYEQYF. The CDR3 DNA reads TGTGCCAGCTCACCACGAACTCAATCCTACGAGCAGTACTTC.